One sample yielded the 29 T cell receptor beta chains listed below, sequenced in a study of OX40 agonist ivuxolimab in advanced cancers. Profiling relied on immunoSEQ multiplex PCR, and the TCRdb table lists in-frame clones only, not all of them. The repertoire holds about 70,000 clones, 81% seen once, with approximately 5% in the top ten. The specimen comprised CD4+ or CD8+ T cells sorted from blood, sampled in a trial of the OX40 agonist ivuxolimab. These receptors were obtained from an adult with an advanced solid tumor such as melanoma, head and neck, liver or kidney cancer.

This clone was seen only a few times. The chain has TRBV2 and TRBJ2-7; 9 nucleotides match TRBD2. There are 14 residues in the CDR3. The V and J ends lost 8 bases and 5 bases, in that order; junction bases with no gene match: 10. The germline V gene encodes CDR1 SNHLY and CDR2 FYNNEI. The CDR3 loop reads CASGGRAYVNEQYF. Here the CDR3 DNA reads TGTGCCAGCGGCGGGAGGGCCTATGTGAACGAGCAGTACTTC.

This clone has only a few counts. The J gene is TRBJ1-5, the V gene TRBV19, with 9 bases that match TRBD1. V gave up 7 bases and J gave up 5 bases; unmatched junction bases: 6. This CDR3 has 14 residues. The germline V gene has CDR1 LNHDA and CDR2 SQIVND (reference sequence). In DNA form, the CDR3 reads TGTGCCAGTACATGGACAGGGGAGGATCAGCCCCAGCATTTT. Translating it yields CASTWTGEDQPQHF.

The gene calls are TRBV27 and TRBJ1-4; TRBD1 matches 9 bases. The CDR3 contains 17 residues. Germline V gene data show CDR1 as MNHEY and CDR2 as SMNVEV (reference sequence). V dropped 3 bases and J dropped 7; count of bases not matched to a gene: 12. CDR3 nucleotides: TGTGCCAGCAGTTTTACCTACAGGGGGCAGAGAGGTGAAAAACTGTTTTTT. Its protein product is CASSFTYRGQRGEKLFF.

V usage is TRBV11-3 and J usage is TRBJ2-3; TRBD2 matches 9 bases. The CDR3 spans 14 residues. Looked up from germline, CDR1 is SGHNT and CDR2 is YENEEA. V lost 6 bases to trimming and J lost 5 bases; unmatched junction nucleotides: 6. The CDR3 region has the DNA TGTGCCAGCAGTGGACTAGCGAGGGGAGATACGCAGTATTTT. As protein: CASSGLARGDTQYF. Full variable domain (outside the CDR3, taken from reference TRBV11-3 and TRBJ2-3): EAGVVQSPRYKIIEKKQPVAFWCNPISGHNTLYWYLQNLGQGPELLIRYENEEAVDDSQLPKDRFSAERLKGVDSTLKIQPAELGDSAVYLCASSGLARGDTQYFGPGTRLTVL.

J is TRBJ2-3 and V is TRBV30; the D call may be TRBD1 or TRBD2 (5 bases each). The CDR3 contains 12 residues. Trimming removed 1 base from V and 6 bases from J, with 8 bases in between. Germline V gives CDR1 GTSNPN, CDR2 SVGIG (reference sequence). The CDR3 sequence: CAWSGGADTQYF. CDR3 nucleotides: TGTGCCTGGAGTGGAGGGGCGGATACGCAGTATTTT.

The chain carries TRBV2 and TRBJ2-2, with D hard to call. The V end was cut by 0 bases, the J end by 0 bases, with 8 bases between. CDR1 is SNHLY, CDR2 FYNNEI, per germline. There are 16 residues in the CDR3. In DNA, the CDR3 is TGTGCCAGCAGTGAAGCGCGGACCGCGAACACCGGGGAGCTGTTTTTT. This encodes CASSEARTANTGELFF.

The chain carries TRBV6-5 and TRBJ1-3; 7 positions match TRBD1. Germline V gives CDR1 MNHEY, CDR2 SVGAGI. This CDR3 region has 15 residues. V was clipped by 5 bases and J by 0 bases; unmatched bases: 4. CDR3 protein: CASSRDSNSGNTIYF. In DNA, the CDR3 is TGTGCCAGCAGTAGGGACAGCAACTCTGGAAACACCATATATTTT.

CDR3 sequence: CATASDSSYEQYF. The CDR3 DNA is TGTGCCACCGCTAGCGATAGCTCCTACGAGCAGTACTTC. V usage is TRBV10-3 and J usage is TRBJ2-7, with a tentative D call TRBD2 (6 bases). Germline loops: CDR1 ENHRY, CDR2 SYGVKD. There are 13 residues in the CDR3. Trimming took off 10 bases at V and 0 bases at J, with 13 bases between the two ends.

The rearrangement links TRBV2 to TRBJ2-7; 7 positions match TRBD1. From germline, CDR1 is SNHLY and CDR2 FYNNEI. The V and J ends lost 6 bases and 1 base, in that order; junction bases with no gene match: 6. CDR3 size: 14 residues. The CDR3 loop is CASRLTGNSYEQYF. The CDR3 coding sequence is TGTGCCAGCAGGTTGACAGGGAATTCCTACGAGCAGTACTTC.

This clone was seen only once. The V and J genes are TRBV11-2 and TRBJ1-1; TRBD1 might be the D (6 bases). CDR3 size: 15 residues. V shed 4 bases and J shed 5 bases, with 17 bases lying between them. Germline assignment: CDR1 SGHAT and CDR2 FQNNGV. The CDR3 DNA sequence: TGTGCCAGCAGCTCCGTACAGGGTCGTCATACTGAAGCTTTCTTT. This translates into CASSSVQGRHTEAFF.

This clone was seen only once. The chain combines TRBV6-5 with TRBJ1-1; 7 nucleotides align to TRBD1. The CDR3 extends over 15 amino acids. The J segment lost 1 base and the V segment lost 4 bases, leaving 6 bases of the junction unmatched. Germline loops: CDR1 MNHEY, CDR2 SVGAGI. The CDR3 sequence is CASSSPGQTNTEAFF. The CDR3 DNA reads TGTGCCAGCAGTTCCCCGGGACAGACGAACACTGAAGCTTTCTTT.

This clone was observed once. The V gene is TRBV18, the J gene TRBJ1-2; 7 nucleotides agree with TRBD1. CDR1 is KGHSH and CDR2 is LQKENI in the germline V gene. Germline trimming cut 1 base from V and 2 bases from J; bases unmatched to any gene: 10. The CDR3 is 17 residues long. CDR3 region: CASSPRDLKTGNYGYTF. CDR3 in DNA: TGTGCCAGCTCACCACGTGACCTCAAGACAGGGAACTATGGCTACACCTTC.

The rearrangement joins TRBV5-6 to TRBJ2-1; 10 bases align to TRBD2. The germline V gene encodes CDR1 SGHDT and CDR2 YYEEEE. J gave up 6 bases and V 4 bases, and 13 bases lay outside the gene matches. This CDR3 region has 17 residues. CDR3: CASSRKSSGRSSNEQFF. DNA for the CDR3: TGTGCCAGCAGCCGAAAATCTAGCGGGAGAAGCAGCAATGAGCAGTTCTTC.

The chain employs TRBV2 and TRBJ1-2, with no clear D. The V end lost 1 base, the J end lost 3 bases, and 15 bases lay between the germline ends. The CDR3 contains 16 residues. The germline V gene encodes CDR1 SNHLY and CDR2 FYNNEI. The CDR3 bases are TGTGCCAGCAGTGAAGACTCCCTTGGTGGGGACTATGGCTACACCTTC. This encodes CASSEDSLGGDYGYTF.

J is TRBJ1-1 and V is TRBV5-1; 8 bases are a match to TRBD1. V was clipped by 4 bases and J by 1 base; unmatched bases: 9. Per the germline V gene, CDR1 is SGHRS and CDR2 is YFSETQ. The CDR3 is made up of 16 amino acids. In DNA, the CDR3 is TGCGCCAGCAGCGCCCGGACAGGGATCCAGAACACTGAAGCTTTCTTT. This translates into CASSARTGIQNTEAFF. Together with reference TRBV5-1 and TRBJ1-1, the CDR3 gives the full variable domain: KAGVTQTPRYLIKTRGQQVTLSCSPISGHRSVSWYQQTPGQGLQFLFEYFSETQRNKGNFPGRFSGRQFSNSRSEMNVSTLELGDSALYLCASSARTGIQNTEAFFGQGTRLTVV.

V and J are TRBV30 and TRBJ1-5; tentatively, D is TRBD1 (5 bases). The germline CDR1 and CDR2 sequences are GTSNPN and SVGIG (reference sequence). V dropped 1 base and J dropped 0 bases, with 7 bases sitting between them. The CDR3 spans 14 residues. CDR3 nucleotides: TGTGCCTGGAGTGCGACAGATAGCAATCAGCCCCAGCATTTT. Its translation: CAWSATDSNQPQHF. Full variable domain (missing parts from reference TRBV30 and TRBJ1-5): SQTIHQWPATLVQPVGSPLSLECTVEGTSNPNLYWYRQAAGRGLQLLFYSVGIGQISSEVPQNLSASRPQDRQFILSSKKLLLSDSGFYLCAWSATDSNQPQHFGDGTRLSIL.

Of note for this clone: A junction boundary mismatches the germline segment, possibly from a read error. The genes are TRBV30 and TRBJ2-7; possible D gene TRBD2, 6 bases. The CDR3 is 13 residues long. Germline V gives CDR1 GTSNPN, CDR2 SVGIG (reference sequence). CDR3 amino acids: CAWSDGGMKRSNF. CDR3 sequence (DNA): TGTGCCTGGAGTGATGGGGGGATGAAGCGAAGCAACTTC.

This rearrangement joins TRBV7-2 to TRBJ1-5; 10 bases align to TRBD1. V dropped 2 bases and J dropped 6; count of bases not matched to a gene: 16. The CDR3 spans 19 residues. CDR1 SGHTA and CDR2 FQGNSA come from the germline V gene. DNA for the CDR3: TGTGCCAGCAGCTTAACGCCGGGACAGGGGATCGTCCAGATTCAGCCCCAGCATTTT. It yields the protein CASSLTPGQGIVQIQPQHF. The complete variable domain, with remaining parts taken from reference TRBV7-2 and TRBJ1-5, reads GAGVSQSPSNKVTEKGKDVELRCDPISGHTALYWYRQSLGQGLEFLIYFQGNSAPDKSGLPSDRFSAERTGGSVSTLTIQRTQQEDSAVYLCASSLTPGQGIVQIQPQHFGDGTRLSIL.

The chain's CDR3 is CASSSGVKQFF. Here the CDR3 DNA reads TGTGCCAGCAGCAGCGGGGTTAAGCAGTTCTTC. This chain links TRBV7-2 with TRBJ2-1; 7 bases match TRBD2. With V trimmed by 5 bases and J by 11 bases, 3 bases remained unmatched. In germline, CDR1 is SGHTA, CDR2 FQGNSA. There are 11 residues in the CDR3.

The chain has TRBV7-2 and TRBJ2-2, with D possibly being TRBD1 (6 bases). The CDR3 loop spans 16 amino acids. From germline, CDR1 is SGHTA and CDR2 FQGNSA. Trimming shortened V by 2 bases and J by 3 bases, and 13 bases separated the two germline ends. CDR3 in DNA: TGTGCCAGCAGCTTATCAGGGGCAGGAGACACCGGGGAGCTGTTTTTT. It is translated as CASSLSGAGDTGELFF.

J is TRBJ2-2 and V is TRBV7-3; the D is unclear. The V gene lost 1 base and the J gene lost 6 bases, with 6 bases spanning the gap. The V gene's germline CDR1 is SGHTA and CDR2 FQGTGA. The CDR3 has 13 residues. CDR3 protein: CASSLSPSGELFF. The CDR3 DNA reads TGTGCCAGCAGCTTAAGTCCGTCCGGGGAGCTGTTTTTT. Looking up the rest from reference TRBV7-3 and TRBJ2-2 gives the full variable domain: GAGVSQTPSNKVTEKGKYVELRCDPISGHTALYWYRQSLGQGPEFLIYFQGTGAADDSGLPNDRFFAVRPEGSVSTLKIQRTERGDSAVYLCASSLSPSGELFFGEGSRLTVL.

The chain combines TRBV7-8 with TRBJ2-7; 9 bases are shared with TRBD1. Germline assignment: CDR1 SGHVS and CDR2 FQNEAQ. Unmatched junction bases numbered 13, after V lost 5 bases and J lost 2 bases. The CDR3 is 17 residues long. The CDR3 spells CASSVTPGTGQTYEQYF. The DNA of the CDR3 is TGTGCCAGCAGCGTAACCCCCGGGACAGGGCAAACCTACGAGCAGTACTTC.

The J gene is TRBJ2-5, the V gene TRBV7-9; no firm D call. The CDR3 consists of 13 residues. Trimming removed 3 bases at V and 3 bases at J, with 8 bases between. In germline, CDR1 is SEHNR, CDR2 FQNEAQ (reference sequence). The CDR3 DNA reads TGTGCCAGCAGCTTCATCGGAGAAGAGACCCAGTACTTC. It encodes CASSFIGEETQYF.

This clone was detected once. A far more abundant clone sits one base away, making this likely a read error. The chain is built from TRBV6-5 and TRBJ2-3; 16 bases are shared with TRBD2. The CDR3 totals 15 residues. Germline V gives CDR1 MNHEY, CDR2 SVGAGI. V gave up 5 bases and J gave up 4 bases; unmatched junction bases: 0. This CDR3 is CASSGTSGGADTQYF. CDR3 DNA sequence: TGTGCCAGCAGTGGGACTAGCGGGGGGGCAGATACGCAGTATTTT.

The V and J genes are TRBV5-1 and TRBJ2-5, with TRBD2 matching 8 bases. Germline V gives CDR1 SGHRS, CDR2 YFSETQ. After removal of 1 base from V and 1 base from J, the junction contained 3 bases not matched to a gene. CDR3 length: 15 residues. Here the CDR3 reads CASSLRAGGQETQYF. Written as DNA, the CDR3 is TGCGCCAGCAGCTTGAGGGCGGGGGGCCAAGAGACCCAGTACTTC.

This chain joins TRBV19 and TRBJ2-7, with D possibly matching TRBD2 (6 bases). This CDR3 has 15 amino acids. V was pared by 5 bases and J by 2 bases, with 16 bases between. Germline V gene lookup returns CDR1 LNHDA and CDR2 SQIVND (reference sequence). CDR3 sequence reads: CASSPVEGLAYEQYF. DNA of the CDR3: TGTGCCAGTAGTCCGGTGGAGGGGTTAGCCTACGAGCAGTACTTC.

V is TRBV29-1 and J is TRBJ2-3; D is unclear. CDR1 is SQVTM and CDR2 is ANQGSEA in the germline V gene. This CDR3 is built from 12 residues. V gave up 3 bases and J gave up 6 bases, with 10 bases separating them. CDR3 loop: CSVDRASDTQYF. CDR3 DNA: TGCAGCGTTGACCGGGCGTCCGATACGCAGTATTTT.

This clone was seen only a few times. The chain employs TRBV19 and TRBJ1-6; TRBD1 agrees at 9 bases. V shed 6 bases and J 5 bases; nucleotides not matched to a gene: 5. There are 15 residues in the CDR3. Germline CDR1 reads LNHDA; CDR2 reads SQIVND (reference sequence). CDR3 amino acids: CASRRTGDHNSPLHF. The DNA of the CDR3 is TGTGCCAGTAGGAGGACAGGGGACCATAATTCACCCCTCCACTTT. The full variable domain, rest sourced from reference TRBV19 and TRBJ1-6, is DGGITQSPKYLFRKEGQNVTLSCEQNLNHDAMYWYRQDPGQGLRLIYYSQIVNDFQKGDIAEGYSVSREKKESFPLTVTSAQKNPTAFYLCASRRTGDHNSPLHFGNGTRLTVT.

The rearrangement uses TRBV18 and TRBJ2-3; D is uncertain. The CDR3 has 14 amino acids. The germline CDR1 and CDR2 sequences are KGHSH and LQKENI. V lost 6 bases, J lost 6 bases, and 16 bases lay in between. CDR3 protein: CASSLGPSPDTQYF. The DNA for the CDR3 is TGTGCCAGCTCCCTAGGTCCCTCCCCCGATACGCAGTATTTT.